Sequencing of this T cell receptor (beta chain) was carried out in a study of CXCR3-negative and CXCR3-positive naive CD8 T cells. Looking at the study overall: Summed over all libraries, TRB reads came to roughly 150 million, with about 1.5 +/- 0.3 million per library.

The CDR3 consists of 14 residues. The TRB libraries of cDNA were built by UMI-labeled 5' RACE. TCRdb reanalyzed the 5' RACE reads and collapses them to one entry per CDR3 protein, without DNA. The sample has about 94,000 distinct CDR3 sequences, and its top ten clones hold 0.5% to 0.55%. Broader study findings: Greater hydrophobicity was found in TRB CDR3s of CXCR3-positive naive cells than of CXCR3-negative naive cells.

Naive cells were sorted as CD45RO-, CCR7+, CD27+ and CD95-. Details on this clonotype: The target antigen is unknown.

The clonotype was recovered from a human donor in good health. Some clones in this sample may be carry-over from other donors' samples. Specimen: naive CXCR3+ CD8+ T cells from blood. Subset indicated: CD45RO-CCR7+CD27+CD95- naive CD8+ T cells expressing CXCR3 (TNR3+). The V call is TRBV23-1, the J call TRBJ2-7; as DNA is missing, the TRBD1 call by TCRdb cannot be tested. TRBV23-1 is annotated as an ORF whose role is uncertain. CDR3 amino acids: CASSRDRGHYEQYF.